The sequence of this T cell receptor (beta chain) was determined in a study of blood T cells in healthy people across ages. A second PCR of 7 to 11 cycles used a sample-barcoded 5' primer and a J-beta primer mix. TCRdb called the 5' RACE reads again in MiXCR, with one record for every CDR3 protein. The data show almost 300,000 distinct CDR3 sequences, 25% to 30% seen once. The CDR3 is 20 residues long. Germline assignment: CDR1 SGHTA and CDR2 FQGTGA. The V end lost 4 bases, the J end lost 4 bases, and 30 bases lay between the germline ends. The sequencing sample was made of blood. The TCR comes from a woman in her 70s in good health. J is TRBJ2-3 and V is TRBV7-3; D perhaps matches TRBD2 (6 bases). The CDR3 protein is CASSSTAYSGGSRRPDTQYF. The DNA of the CDR3 is TGTGCCAGCAGCTCCACAGCCTATAGCGGCGGTTCGAGGAGGCCAGATACGCAGTATTTT.